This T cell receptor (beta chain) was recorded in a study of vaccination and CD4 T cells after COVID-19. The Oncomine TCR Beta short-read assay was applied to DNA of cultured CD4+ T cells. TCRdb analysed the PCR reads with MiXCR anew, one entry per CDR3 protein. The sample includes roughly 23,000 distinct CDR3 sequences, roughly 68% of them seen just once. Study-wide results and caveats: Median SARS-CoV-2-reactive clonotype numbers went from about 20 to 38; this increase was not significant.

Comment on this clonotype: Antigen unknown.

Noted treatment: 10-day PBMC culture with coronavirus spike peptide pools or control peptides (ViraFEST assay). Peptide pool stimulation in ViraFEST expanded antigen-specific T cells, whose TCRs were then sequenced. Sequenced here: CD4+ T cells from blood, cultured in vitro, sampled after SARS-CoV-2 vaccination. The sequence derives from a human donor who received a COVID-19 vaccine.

The CDR3 region is CASSTIRRGNGKANYGYTF. CDR3 bases: TGTGCCAGCAGCACCATCCGGAGGGGCAACGGGAAGGCTAACTATGGCTACACCTTC. The V call is TRBV25-1, the J call TRBJ1-2; weak D call: TRBD1 (5 bases). The V gene lost 6 bases and the J gene lost 0 bases, with 26 bases spanning the gap. This CDR3 contains 19 residues. CDR1 and CDR2 (germline): MGHDK, SYGVNS.